What follows describes a single T cell receptor beta chain. This entry is derived from a study of OX40 agonist ivuxolimab in advanced cancers. Study-level background: Earlier treatment with anti-PD-1, anti-PD-L1 or anti-CTLA-4 was permitted, and less than 50% had received some.

Repertoires were generated with immunoSEQ multiplex PCR, while TCRdb's copy carries only in-frame clones and drops some. Among under 55,000 clones listed, around four fifths were seen once. The sample consisted of CD4+ or CD8+ T cells sorted from blood, taken in a trial of the OX40 agonist ivuxolimab. The source is an adult with an advanced solid tumor such as melanoma, head and neck, liver or kidney cancer.

The CDR3 loop reads CASSARTGNEKLFF. The CDR3 coding sequence is TGTGCCAGCAGTGCCAGGACAGGGAATGAAAAACTGTTTTTT. The chain couples TRBV28 to TRBJ1-4, with 8 bases that match TRBD1. The germline V gene encodes CDR1 MDHEN and CDR2 SYDVKM. Trimming removed 5 bases from V and 5 bases from J; junction bases left unmatched: 4. This CDR3 spans 14 amino acids.